This T cell receptor (beta chain) was identified during a study of blood T cell repertoires in COVID-19. About the study: The cDNA or gDNA used as material had been derived from T cells, B-cell-depleted T cells, or PBMCs.

V gave up 4 bases and J gave up 4 bases; unmatched junction bases: 19. The CDR3 sequence is 19 residues long. Germline V gives CDR1 SGHKS, CDR2 YYEKEE (reference sequence). The data were produced by immunoSEQ multiplex PCR, yet TCRdb's version contains in-frame clones alone and is incomplete. This table holds about 430,000 clones, approximately 88% found once. The chain is built from TRBV5-5 and TRBJ2-3; 9 bases map to TRBD2. The sequence was collected from a woman aged 25 to 39 with acute COVID-19. Sequencing input: PBMCs or T cells enriched from blood (not recorded which). Here the CDR3 reads CASSLLGGGASVAADTQYF. As DNA, the CDR3 is TGTGCCAGCAGCCTCCTCGGCGGGGGGGCCTCAGTAGCGGCAGATACGCAGTATTTT. Together with reference TRBV5-5 and TRBJ2-3, the CDR3 gives the full variable domain: DAGVTQSPTHLIKTRGQQVTLRCSPISGHKSVSWYQQVLGQGPQFIFQYYEKEERGRGNFPDRFSARQFPNYSSELNVNALLLGDSALYLCASSLLGGGASVAADTQYFGPGTRLTVL.